This T cell receptor (beta chain) was recovered during a study of shared clonotypes between healthy human individuals. The method was immunoSEQ multiplex PCR; TCRdb's version includes in-frame clones alone and lacks a portion of them. The data contain approximately 1.5 million clones, 98% of them singletons. CDR3 length: 14 residues. V gave up 1 base and J gave up 9 bases, with 13 bases separating them. Germline V gene data show CDR1 as SGHAT and CDR2 as FQNNGV. Source material: naive CD4+ T cells sorted from blood. As to subset: CD45RA+ positively selected. The chain links TRBV11-2 to TRBJ2-1; D perhaps matches TRBD2 (6 bases). The TCR sequence derives from a young man in good health. The CDR3 spells CASSLVQRAGEQFF. DNA for the CDR3: TGTGCCAGCAGCTTAGTGCAGCGGGCAGGTGAGCAGTTCTTC.